This T cell receptor beta chain appears in the sequencing data of a study of control samples from healthy donors and cancer patients. Germline lookup yields CDR1 MNHEY and CDR2 SMNVEV (reference sequence). V shed 3 bases and J shed 2 bases, with 7 bases lying between them. The CDR3 consists of 13 residues. The assay was immunoSEQ multiplex PCR, and TCRdb's table has in-frame clones only and misses some. The sample includes around 55,000 clones, around 90% seen only once; the top ten take more than 1.5%. The TCR sequence derives from a man aged 40-50 years with colorectal cancer. Sequencing was carried out using PBMCs. The V gene is TRBV27, the J gene TRBJ1-1; a weak D match, TRBD1 (5 bases). As DNA, the CDR3 is TGTGCCAGCAGTTTTGGGGGAAACACTGAAGCTTTCTTT. Translating gives CASSFGGNTEAFF.